These 7 T cell receptor beta chains share one sample of origin, sequenced in a study of T-cell reconstitution after alpha-beta-depleted transplantation in children. Unique molecular identifiers were incorporated into the prepared TCRbeta library. From the PCR reads, TCRdb called clonotypes with MiXCR, one entry per CDR3 protein. The repertoire holds 500,000 to 750,000 distinct CDR3 sequences, with roughly 13% as singletons. This material consisted of PBMCs, mostly from graft donor cells, taken 360 days after TCRalphabeta/CD19-depleted stem cell transplant. Receptors originate from a male patient aged 10-17 years who had a stem cell transplant for acute myeloid leukemia, so the T cells may come from the graft donor.

This chain joins TRBV6-6 and TRBJ2-5, with 12 positions matching TRBD2. With 6 bases clipped from V and 7 bases from J, the junction kept 3 bases outside the gene matches. The CDR3 is 13 residues long. Germline V CDR1 and CDR2: MNHNY, SVGAGI (reference sequence). For the CDR3, the DNA is TGTGCCAGCAGCCAGACTAGCGGGGGGACCCAGTACTTC. This encodes CASSQTSGGTQYF.

This clonotype was seen ten or more times. CDR3 DNA: TGCAGCGTTGTCGGGGGAGGATCCTACGAGCAGTACTTC. Protein: CSVVGGGSYEQYF. V gene TRBV29-1 combines with J gene TRBJ2-7; the D gene is possibly TRBD2 (6 bases). Trimming pared 4 bases from V and 1 base from J, leaving 11 bases between. This CDR3 region has 13 residues. The germline V gene encodes CDR1 SQVTM and CDR2 ANQGSEA.

This clonotype has a handful of counts. The J gene is TRBJ1-4, the V gene TRBV29-1; D is unresolved. The length of the CDR3 is 13 residues. The V end was cut by 4 bases, the J end by 7 bases, with 13 bases between. Germline loops: CDR1 SQVTM, CDR2 ANQGSEA. CDR3 amino acids: CSVVRAPGEKLFF. The CDR3 DNA sequence: TGCAGCGTTGTAAGGGCCCCAGGTGAAAAACTGTTTTTT.

This clonotype came up many times. The chain uses TRBV5-1 and TRBJ2-2, with 12 positions matching TRBD2. Per the germline V gene, CDR1 is SGHRS and CDR2 is YFSETQ. This CDR3 spans 18 amino acids. Trimming removed 1 base from V and 4 bases from J; junction bases left unmatched: 8. The CDR3 loop is CASSLPRTSGEITGELFF. The CDR3 nucleotides are TGCGCCAGCAGCTTGCCCAGGACTAGCGGGGAGATCACCGGGGAGCTGTTTTTT.

The rearrangement uses TRBV7-2 and TRBJ2-7; D is perhaps TRBD2 (5 bases). From germline, CDR1 is SGHTA and CDR2 FQGNSA. The CDR3 loop spans 15 amino acids. Trimming took off 5 bases at V and 2 bases at J, with 16 bases between the two ends. CDR3 bases: TGTGCCAGCAGCCCTAAGAGGGCAGCGGCCTACGAGCAGTACTTC. Encoded protein: CASSPKRAAAYEQYF.

The chain has TRBV21-1 and TRBJ2-1; whether TRBD1, the table's D call, matches the DNA was not checked. TRBV21-1 is annotated as a pseudogene. The length of the CDR3 is 17 residues. The CDR3 loop is CASSSFLDRGRDNEQFF. The CDR3 nucleotides read TGTGCCAGCAGCAGCTTTCTTGACAGGGGAAGGGACAATGAGCAGTTCTTC.

This clonotype was counted only a few times. The J gene is TRBJ2-4, the V gene TRBV15; 8 bases match TRBD1. The CDR3 is 15 amino acids. With 3 bases clipped from V and 1 base from J, the junction kept 2 bases outside the gene matches. CDR1 is LNHNV and CDR2 is YYDKDF in the germline V gene (reference sequence). CDR3 in DNA: TGTGCCACCAGCAGGGACAGGGTCGCCAAAAACATTCAGTACTTC. Amino acids: CATSRDRVAKNIQYF.